Shown below are 14 T cell receptor beta chains from a single sample sequenced in a study of cytomegalovirus exposure and HLA in healthy donors. The PCR was carried out with 60 Vbeta primers and 13 Jbeta primers. Measured with immunoSEQ multiplex PCR; TCRdb has only the in-frame clones, and not every one. This repertoire shows approximately 100,000 clones, 64% found once; its top ten account for approximately 3%. The specimen was PBMCs. All receptors come from a man aged 60-69 years in good health and CMV-seronegative.

A few counts support this clone. Because the CDR3 is missing its conserved closing phenylalanine or tryptophan, this is likely a read error. The limits of the CDR3 on the DNA are not certain, so only TCRdb's listed CDR3 is given. This rearrangement joins TRBV30 to TRBJ1-1. The CDR3 comprises 12 residues, both ends counted. Germline V CDR1 and CDR2: GTSNPN, SVGIG (reference sequence). CDR3 sequence reads: CAWGAGRALFVI.

This chain connects TRBV10-3 to TRBJ2-5, with D tentatively TRBD2 (7 bases). CDR1 ENHRY and CDR2 SYGVKD come from the germline V gene. CDR3 size: 13 residues. Deletions cut 7 bases from V and 2 bases from J, with 11 bases between. Written as DNA, the CDR3 is TGTGCCATCAAAGGGGGGGAACAAGAGACCCAGTACTTC. Translated, it gives CAIKGGEQETQYF.

This chain connects TRBV4-2 to TRBJ2-1; 9 bases are a match to TRBD2. Germline V CDR1 and CDR2: LGHNA, YNFKEQ. Trimming cost V 0 bases and J 4 bases; bases outside gene matches: 4. CDR3 length: 16 amino acids. The CDR3 nucleotides read TGTGCCAGCAGCCAAGACCCGACTAGCGGATACAATGAGCAGTTCTTC. This codes for CASSQDPTSGYNEQFF.

This sequence joins TRBV19 and TRBJ2-7; 11 bases line up with TRBD2. The ends lost 5 bases at V and 0 bases at J; junction bases unmatched: 9. CDR1 is LNHDA, CDR2 SQIVND, per germline (reference sequence). CDR3 length: 17 amino acids. This chain's CDR3 is CASSFRLAGPPSYEQYF. The CDR3 DNA reads TGTGCCAGTAGTTTTAGACTAGCGGGACCCCCCTCCTACGAGCAGTACTTC.

The V and J genes are TRBV28 and TRBJ1-5; TRBD1 agrees at 7 bases. The CDR3 has 16 amino acids. V trimming: 2 bases; J trimming: 4 bases; junction bases outside the gene matches: 8. Germline V gene lookup returns CDR1 MDHEN and CDR2 SYDVKM. This chain's CDR3 is CASSLGGRGANQPQHF. The CDR3 DNA is TGTGCCAGCAGTTTAGGTGGCAGGGGGGCTAATCAGCCCCAGCATTTT.

The chain has TRBV5-1 and TRBJ2-1, with TRBD2 identical over 9 bases. V lost 4 bases and J lost 4; bases outside the gene matches: 6. The CDR3 is made up of 15 amino acids. Germline CDR1 SGHRS, CDR2 YFSETQ. For the CDR3, the DNA is TGCGCCAGCAGCAAGACTAGCGGAGCTTACAATGAGCAGTTCTTC. Translating gives CASSKTSGAYNEQFF.

The rearrangement uses TRBV29-1 and TRBJ1-1, with 9 bases matching TRBD1. The CDR3 is 13 residues long. Per germline, CDR1 SQVTM and CDR2 ANQGSEA. V lost 7 bases and J lost 5; bases outside the gene matches: 8. Here the CDR3 reads CSGKGTGRTEAFF. Here the CDR3 DNA reads TGCAGCGGTAAGGGGACAGGGAGAACTGAAGCTTTCTTT.

The V and J genes are TRBV6-1 and TRBJ2-7; 7 bases agree with TRBD1. The germline V gene has CDR1 MNHNS and CDR2 SASEGT. V lost 4 bases to trimming and J lost 2 bases; unmatched junction nucleotides: 8. The CDR3 is 15 amino acids. Here the CDR3 reads CASSVNDRDPYEQYF. The CDR3 DNA reads as TGTGCCAGCAGTGTAAACGACAGGGATCCCTACGAGCAGTACTTC.

The chain combines TRBV10-3 with TRBJ1-1, with TRBD1 matching 7 bases. CDR1 ENHRY and CDR2 SYGVKD come from the germline V gene. This CDR3 is 15 amino acids long. Losses at the gene ends were 0 bases for V and 5 bases for J; bases not matched to a gene: 6. CDR3 protein: CAISESARGRTEAFF. In DNA, the CDR3 is TGTGCCATCAGTGAGTCCGCCAGGGGGAGGACTGAAGCTTTCTTT.

In its sample, this clone was seen a few times. This chain's CDR3 is CASSLGRGATEAFF. The CDR3 region has the DNA TGTGCCAGCAGCTTAGGGCGGGGGGCCACTGAAGCTTTCTTT. The genes are TRBV11-1 and TRBJ1-1; possibly TRBD1 for D (6 bases). V dropped 1 base and J dropped 4 bases, with 10 bases sitting between them. CDR1 is SGHAT, CDR2 FQDESV, per germline (reference sequence). CDR3 length: 14 residues.

The chain combines TRBV6-1 with TRBJ2-1; maybe TRBD1 (5 bases). V lost 11 bases to trimming and J lost 0 bases, with 17 bases between them. CDR3 size: 15 residues. Germline V CDR1 and CDR2: MNHNS, SASEGT. The CDR3 reads CAATVGDYSYNEQFF. CDR3 bases: TGTGCCGCCACTGTAGGGGATTACTCCTACAATGAGCAGTTCTTC.

The chain carries TRBV7-9 and TRBJ2-7; TRBD2 agrees at 11 bases. Germline CDR1 SEHNR, CDR2 FQNEAQ (reference sequence). The trim removed 5 bases at V and 0 bases at J, leaving 3 bases unmatched. The CDR3 is 15 amino acids. CDR3 nucleotides: TGTGCCAGCAGCCCTAGCGGGGGGTTCTCCTACGAGCAGTACTTC. Its protein is CASSPSGGFSYEQYF.

The chain carries TRBV7-3 and TRBJ2-1; 10 nucleotides match TRBD1. The V gene's germline CDR1 is SGHTA and CDR2 FQGTGA. Losses at the gene ends were 2 bases for V and 3 bases for J; bases not matched to a gene: 7. The length of the CDR3 is 17 residues. The CDR3 nucleotides read TGTGCCAGCAGCTTAGCCCGACAGGGGGCGAACTACAATGAGCAGTTCTTC. Its protein is CASSLARQGANYNEQFF.

The chain links TRBV11-2 to TRBJ2-7; TRBD2 matches 7 bases. The CDR3 is 15 amino acids. V was clipped by 1 base and J by 4 bases; unmatched bases: 7. The V gene's germline CDR1 is SGHAT and CDR2 FQNNGV. The chain's CDR3 is CASSLGAGVPYEQYF. The CDR3 nucleotides are TGTGCCAGCAGCTTAGGGGCGGGGGTGCCTTACGAGCAGTACTTC. Full variable domain (outside the CDR3, taken from reference TRBV11-2 and TRBJ2-7): EAGVAQSPRYKIIEKRQSVAFWCNPISGHATLYWYQQILGQGPKLLIQFQNNGVVDDSQLPKDRFSAERLKGVDSTLKIQPAKLEDSAVYLCASSLGAGVPYEQYFGPGTRLTVT.